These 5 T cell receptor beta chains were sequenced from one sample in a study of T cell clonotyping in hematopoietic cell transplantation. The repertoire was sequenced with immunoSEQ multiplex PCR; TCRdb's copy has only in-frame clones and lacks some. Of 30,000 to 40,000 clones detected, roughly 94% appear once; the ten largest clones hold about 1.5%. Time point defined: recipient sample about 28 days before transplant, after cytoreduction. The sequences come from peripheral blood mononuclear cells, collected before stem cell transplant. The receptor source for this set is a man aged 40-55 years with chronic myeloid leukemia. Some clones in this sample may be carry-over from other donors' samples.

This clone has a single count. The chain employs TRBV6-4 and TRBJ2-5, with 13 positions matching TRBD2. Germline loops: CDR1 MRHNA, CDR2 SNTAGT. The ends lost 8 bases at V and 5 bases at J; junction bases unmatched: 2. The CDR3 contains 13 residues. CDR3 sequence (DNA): TGTGCCAGCTCGGGACTAGCGGGGGAGACCCAGTACTTC. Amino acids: CASSGLAGETQYF.

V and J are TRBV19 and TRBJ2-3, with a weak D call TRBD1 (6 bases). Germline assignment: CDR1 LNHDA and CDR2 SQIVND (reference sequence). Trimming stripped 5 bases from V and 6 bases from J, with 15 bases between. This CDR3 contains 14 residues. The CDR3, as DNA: TGTGCCAGTAGTGTCCTCAACCAGGGGGATACGCAGTATTTT. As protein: CASSVLNQGDTQYF.

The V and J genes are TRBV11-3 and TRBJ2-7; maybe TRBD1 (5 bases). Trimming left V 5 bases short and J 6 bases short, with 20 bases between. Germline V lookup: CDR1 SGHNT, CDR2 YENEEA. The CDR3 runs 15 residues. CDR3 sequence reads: CASSPPKEQVGEQYF. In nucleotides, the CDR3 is TGTGCCAGCAGCCCTCCGAAGGAACAGGTGGGCGAGCAGTACTTC.

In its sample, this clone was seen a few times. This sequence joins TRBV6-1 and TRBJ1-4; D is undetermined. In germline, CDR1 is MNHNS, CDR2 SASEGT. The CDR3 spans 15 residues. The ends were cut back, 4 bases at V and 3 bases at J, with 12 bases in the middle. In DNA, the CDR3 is TGTGCCAGCAGTGGCTTCCAGACCGCTAATGAAAAACTGTTTTTT. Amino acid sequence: CASSGFQTANEKLFF.

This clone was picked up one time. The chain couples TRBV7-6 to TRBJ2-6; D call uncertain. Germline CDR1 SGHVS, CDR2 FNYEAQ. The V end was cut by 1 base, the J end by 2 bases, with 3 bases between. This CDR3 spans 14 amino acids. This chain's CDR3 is CASSLEPGANVLTF. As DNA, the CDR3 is TGTGCCAGCAGCTTAGAACCTGGGGCCAACGTCCTGACTTTC.